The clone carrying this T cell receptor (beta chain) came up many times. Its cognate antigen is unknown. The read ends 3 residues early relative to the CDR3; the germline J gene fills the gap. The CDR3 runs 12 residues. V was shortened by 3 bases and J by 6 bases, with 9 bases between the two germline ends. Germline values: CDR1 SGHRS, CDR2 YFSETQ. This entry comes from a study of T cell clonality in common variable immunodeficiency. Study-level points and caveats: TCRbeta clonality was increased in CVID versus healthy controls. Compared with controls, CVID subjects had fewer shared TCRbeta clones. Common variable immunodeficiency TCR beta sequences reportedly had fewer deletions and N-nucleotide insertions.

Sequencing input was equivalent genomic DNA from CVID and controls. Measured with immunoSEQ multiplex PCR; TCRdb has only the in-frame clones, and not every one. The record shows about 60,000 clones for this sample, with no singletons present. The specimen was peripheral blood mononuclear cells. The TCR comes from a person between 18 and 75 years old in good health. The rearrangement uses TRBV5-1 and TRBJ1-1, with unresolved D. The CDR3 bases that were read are TGCGCCAGCAGCTATCCCGGGGCTGAA. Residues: CASSYPGAE. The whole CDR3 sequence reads CASSYPGAEAFF.